A selection of T cell receptor beta chains follows, all from one sample in a study of tumor-infiltrating lymphocytes in primary liver carcinoma. Each CDR3 protein is one row after TCRdb ran MiXCR on the multiplex PCR reads. This repertoire shows some 190,000 distinct CDR3 sequences, around 60% found once; its top ten account for around three quarters. Material for sequencing was peripheral blood. The receptors were gathered from a man aged 35-49 years with primary liver carcinoma and hepatitis B virus infection. CDR3s leave out the opening cysteine and the closing phenylalanine or tryptophan. Some rows have no size entry. The others give once, few or many, or a class for an expanded clone.

size	V	J	length	CDR3
once	TRBV5-4	TRBJ2-3	11	ATTRPSTDTQY
few	TRBV7-8	TRBJ2-2	11	ASSLAGYVELF
NA	TRBV7-9	TRBJ2-7	14	SSSRQLGTLSYEQY
NA	TRBV28	TRBJ2-3	13	ASSPQLAGGDTQY
once	TRBV11-2	TRBJ2-7	14	ASSQDPGSGCGEQY
few	TRBV30	TRBJ2-7	11	AWDRPLIYEQY
NA	TRBV2	TRBJ1-5	13	ASSSSGHSNQPQH
few	TRBV7-9	TRBJ1-1	12	ASSPSGMNTEAF
NA	TRBV11-2	TRBJ1-2	11	GGSPPGDSGYT
NA	TRBV11-2	TRBJ2-2	11	ASITTGAGELF
many	TRBV11-2	TRBJ1-2	14	ASSLDLNRGAYGYT
NA	TRBV6-1	TRBJ1-5	14	ASRNRQGRVNQPQH
few	TRBV28	TRBJ1-1	16	ASSPPGDEVDRNTEAF
NA	TRBV7-9	TRBJ2-3	12	ASSLSQAPDMQY
NA	TRBV11-2	TRBJ2-1	19	ASSLPRARLAGGTEWNEQF
NA	TRBV11-1	TRBJ2-7	12	ASSLRQRNYEQY
once	TRBV5-6	TRBJ2-7	14	ASSSPPGHHTYERY
NA	TRBV5-5	TRBJ2-1	13	ASSLGSGRAGEQF
NA	TRBV7-9	TRBJ2-7	12	ASSFMTGEDEQY
NA	TRBV4-2	TRBJ2-7	12	ASSRTSGPYERY
NA	TRBV11-2	TRBJ2-1	11	TSGLFSVYEQF
NA	TRBV4-1	TRBJ2-5	14	ASSPRVTVTQETQY
many	TRBV30	TRBJ1-1	10	AWDYGRAEAF
NA	TRBV6-5	TRBJ1-4	14	ASSYDGLTTNEKLF
NA	TRBV14	TRBJ2-3	13	ASNSSSPSTDTQY
few	TRBV5-6	TRBJ2-3	11	ASSFLGTDTQY
NA	TRBV11-2	TRBJ2-7	12	AGSYRGGVYEQY
few	TRBV10-3	TRBJ1-1	12	AISPGSGETEAF
many	TRBV6-6	TRBJ2-2	15	ASSYSRLAGDTGELF
NA	TRBV11-2	TRBJ2-7	16	ASSLDYPPGAGAYEQC
NA	TRBV7-9	TRBJ2-3	15	ASSLDVGDLGTDTQY
NA	TRBV7-8	TRBJ2-7	11	ASSPTASYVQY
many	TRBV11-2	TRBJ2-1	11	ASSLVLTNEQF
NA	TRBV12-3/TRBV12-4	TRBJ1-4	15	ATSSQGAQGFSEKLF
NA	TRBV6-1	TRBJ1-6	15	ARNRDRGTSYNSPLH
NA	TRBV29-1	TRBJ2-7	15	IVEDDRAASNSYEQY
NA	TRBV10-3	TRBJ2-6	14	AISEREGSGANVLT
NA	TRBV11-2	TRBJ1-1	12	ASSFVRGDTEAS
NA	TRBV7-9	TRBJ1-2	12	ASRWDRGFHAYT
NA	TRBV6-1	TRBJ1-5	13	ASSVQTGSNQPQH
few	TRBV6-6	TRBJ1-2	11	ASSLGRHYGYT
NA	TRBV10-2	TRBJ1-2	10	PSSPTGGGYT
NA	TRBV6-6	TRBJ2-7	14	ASSYAPGQSSYEQY
NA	TRBV29-1	TRBJ2-1	14	SVVWTSGSPYNEQF
NA	TRBV10-2	TRBJ2-1	13	ASTPSGSGLVEQF
many	TRBV11-2	TRBJ2-5	13	ASRLLAGGGETQY
few	TRBV5-1	TRBJ2-5	10	ASSSGAETQY
NA	TRBV5-4	TRBJ1-1	12	VSSLGQGDTEAF
NA	TRBV6-5	TRBJ2-5	13	ASSRQGWGQETQY
NA	TRBV14	TRBJ1-5	11	ASSKGPKTAHH
NA	TRBV5-5	TRBJ2-7	15	ASSLAGTLLAAYEQY
NA	TRBV11-2	TRBJ2-7	12	ASSLVQGVDKRY
many	TRBV11-2	TRBJ1-1	13	ASSSRGGAMTEAF
NA	TRBV30	TRBJ1-1	12	AWLGAGASTEAF
many	TRBV11-2	TRBJ2-7	12	ASSFIEGIGEQY
many	TRBV5-5	TRBJ2-7	11	ASSTGQGSEQY